The next 16 T cell receptor beta chains were all read from a single sample in a study of blood T cell repertoires in COVID-19. Profiling relied on immunoSEQ multiplex PCR, and the TCRdb table lists in-frame clones only, not all of them. The sample carries 350,000 to 400,000 clones, just over 90% recorded once. The sample consisted of PBMCs or T cells enriched from blood (not recorded which). The receptor source for this set is a woman in her thirties or forties who had been exposed to COVID-19.

This chain uses TRBV7-8 with TRBJ1-5; tentatively, D is TRBD1 (6 bases). V was shortened by 5 bases and J by 3 bases, with 14 bases between the two germline ends. The CDR3 runs to 15 residues. CDR1 and CDR2 (germline): SGHVS, FQNEAQ. Here the CDR3 reads CASSATRGTNQPQHF. The DNA of the CDR3 is TGTGCCAGCAGCGCAACCAGGGGAACCAATCAGCCCCAGCATTTT. Drawing the rest from reference TRBV7-8 and TRBJ1-5, the complete variable domain is GAGVSQSPRYKVAKRGQDVALRCDPISGHVSLFWYQQALGQGPEFLTYFQNEAQLDKSGLPSDRFFAERPEGSVSTLKIQRTQQEDSAVYLCASSATRGTNQPQHFGDGTRLSIL.

This clone appeared a single time. The chain couples TRBV7-8 to TRBJ1-5; 8 bases agree with TRBD1. The CDR3 sequence is 17 residues long. V shed 5 bases and J 3 bases; nucleotides not matched to a gene: 12. CDR1 and CDR2 from the germline V gene are SGHVS and FQNEAQ. The CDR3 sequence is CASSRDQGANPNQPQHF. The CDR3 DNA reads as TGTGCCAGCAGCCGCGACCAGGGGGCGAATCCCAATCAGCCCCAGCATTTT.

This chain joins TRBV5-1 and TRBJ1-6; D is unresolved. V lost 4 bases and J lost 14, with 16 bases in between. The length of the CDR3 is 13 residues. The germline V gene encodes CDR1 SGHRS and CDR2 YFSETQ. The CDR3 DNA sequence: TGCGCCAGCAGCCCTGCCCCAGGTGTAACCCTCCACTTT. This codes for CASSPAPGVTLHF.

This chain links TRBV3-1 (or the pseudogene TRBV3-2) with TRBJ1-6, with D possibly matching TRBD1 (5 bases). CDR1 is LGHDT, CDR2 YNNKEL, per germline (reference sequence). The CDR3 totals 16 residues. V lost 4 bases and J lost 2, with 12 bases in between. This chain's CDR3 is CASSPHRGAYNSPLHF. CDR3 coding DNA: TGTGCCAGCAGCCCCCATCGGGGGGCCTATAATTCACCCCTCCACTTT.

The genes are TRBV9 and TRBJ1-3, with a weak D call TRBD1 (5 bases). The CDR3 has 16 residues. V lost 5 bases to trimming and J lost 0 bases, with 15 bases between them. In germline, CDR1 is SGDLS, CDR2 YYNGEE. CDR3 region: CASSPQTGVSGNTIYF. The CDR3 DNA follows: TGTGCCAGCAGTCCGCAAACAGGAGTCTCTGGAAACACCATATATTTT.

The chain combines TRBV19 with TRBJ1-5; a weak D match, TRBD1 (5 bases). CDR1 and CDR2 from the germline V gene are LNHDA and SQIVND (reference sequence). Trimming removed 5 bases from V and 0 bases from J, with 11 bases in between. This CDR3 region has 15 residues. CDR3 sequence (DNA): TGTGCCAGTAGTGAGCCAGGGAATAGCAATCAGCCCCAGCATTTT. It is translated as CASSEPGNSNQPQHF. Variable domain in full (rest from reference TRBV19 and TRBJ1-5): DGGITQSPKYLFRKEGQNVTLSCEQNLNHDAMYWYRQDPGQGLRLIYYSQIVNDFQKGDIAEGYSVSREKKESFPLTVTSAQKNPTAFYLCASSEPGNSNQPQHFGDGTRLSIL.

The chain combines TRBV19 with TRBJ1-5; no reliable D call. Germline V gene sequence: CDR1 LNHDA, CDR2 SQIVND (reference sequence). The CDR3 totals 19 residues. V lost 0 bases and J 2 bases, leaving 20 bases between the germline ends. In DNA, the CDR3 is TGTGCCAGTAGTATAGACCCGGGCCGGAAAATCGGGGGCAATCAGCCCCAGCATTTT. Protein product: CASSIDPGRKIGGNQPQHF.

V gene TRBV5-6 combines with J gene TRBJ1-2; D perhaps matches TRBD1 (6 bases). From germline, CDR1 is SGHDT and CDR2 YYEEEE. V dropped 4 bases and J dropped 5 bases, with 12 bases sitting between them. The CDR3 runs 13 residues. CDR3 loop: CASSPPGQYGYTF. CDR3 nucleotides: TGTGCCAGCAGCCCGCCGGGACAATATGGCTACACCTTC.

The V gene is TRBV7-2, the J gene TRBJ1-3, with TRBD1 matching 8 bases. The CDR3 runs to 13 residues. Per the germline V gene, CDR1 is SGHTA and CDR2 is FQGNSA. V dropped 2 bases and J dropped 9; count of bases not matched to a gene: 3. DNA of the CDR3: TGTGCCAGCAGCTTACAGGGGGCGAGCACCATATATTTT. Translation: CASSLQGASTIYF.

V is TRBV7-2 and J is TRBJ2-7; D is unclear. Germline V lookup: CDR1 SGHTA, CDR2 FQGNSA. The CDR3 loop spans 12 amino acids. V gave up 1 base and J gave up 5 bases, with 6 bases separating them. DNA for the CDR3: TGTGCCAGCAGCTTAGTGAGCCACGAGCAGTACTTC. Its translation is CASSLVSHEQYF.

The J gene is TRBJ1-2, the V gene TRBV27, with D possibly being TRBD1 (5 bases). Germline assignment: CDR1 MNHEY and CDR2 SMNVEV (reference sequence). Trimming pared 3 bases from V and 0 bases from J, leaving 11 bases between. The CDR3 is 15 amino acids. The CDR3 reads CASSLAPGPNYGYTF. In nucleotides, the CDR3 is TGTGCCAGCAGTTTGGCCCCAGGGCCTAACTATGGCTACACCTTC.

The chain links TRBV9 to TRBJ1-2; TRBD1 aligns across 9 bases. CDR1 and CDR2 (germline): SGDLS, YYNGEE. The ends lost 3 bases at V and 8 bases at J; junction bases unmatched: 8. The CDR3 runs to 14 residues. CDR3 in amino acids: CASSARDRGKGYTF. CDR3 bases: TGTGCCAGCAGCGCCCGAGACAGGGGGAAAGGCTACACCTTC. The full variable domain, rest sourced from reference TRBV9 and TRBJ1-2, is DSGVTQTPKHLITATGQRVTLRCSPRSGDLSVYWYQQSLDQGLQFLIQYYNGEERAKGNILERFSAQQFPDLHSELNLSSLELGDSALYFCASSARDRGKGYTFGSGTRLTVV.

Of note for this clone: Other DNA sequences from this sample encode an identical CDR3 as well. This chain joins TRBV7-9 and TRBJ2-7; 7 positions agree with TRBD1. In germline, CDR1 is SEHNR, CDR2 FQNEAQ (reference sequence). This CDR3 is 13 amino acids long. The J segment lost 3 bases and the V segment lost 2 bases, leaving 1 base of the junction unmatched. CDR3 DNA: TGTGCCAGCAGCTTATCAGGGGGCTACGAGCAGTACTTC. Protein sequence: CASSLSGGYEQYF. Looking up the rest from reference TRBV7-9 and TRBJ2-7 gives the full variable domain: DTGVSQNPRHKITKRGQNVTFRCDPISEHNRLYWYRQTLGQGPEFLTYFQNEAQLEKSRLLSDRFSAERPKGSFSTLEIQRTEQGDSAMYLCASSLSGGYEQYFGPGTRLTVT.

This sequence joins TRBV14 and TRBJ2-3, with 9 bases matching TRBD2. Trimming took 6 bases from V and 4 from J; bases not matched to a gene: 5. This CDR3 has 14 residues. Germline lookup yields CDR1 SGHDN and CDR2 FVKESK. CDR3 protein: CASRHSGSADTQYF. The DNA for the CDR3 is TGTGCCAGCAGACATAGCGGGAGCGCAGATACGCAGTATTTT.

The V and J genes are TRBV5-5 and TRBJ1-3; D uncertain. Between the trimmed V and J ends, which lost 3 bases and 7 bases, there was a span of 5 bases. Germline CDR1 and CDR2: SGHKS and YYEKEE (reference sequence). The CDR3 totals 11 residues. CDR3 DNA sequence: TGTGCCAGCAGCTCGGGGAACACCATATATTTT. It codes for CASSSGNTIYF.

J is TRBJ1-5 and V is TRBV4-1; no definite D call. The V end was cut by 0 bases, the J end by 6 bases, with 6 bases between. In germline, CDR1 is MGHRA, CDR2 YSYEKL. The CDR3 has 13 amino acids. CDR3: CASSQDLVQPQHF. The DNA of the CDR3 is TGCGCCAGCAGCCAAGATCTAGTTCAGCCCCAGCATTTT.